This T cell receptor beta chain was recovered during a study of blood T cells in healthy people across ages. V lost 1 base, J lost 7 bases, and 6 bases stayed unmatched. CDR1 and CDR2 (germline): LGHDT, YNNKEL (reference sequence). CDR3 size: 17 residues. Primers used in a second PCR of roughly 6 to 12 cycles were a sample-barcoded 5' primer and a J-beta primer mix. MiXCR, run by TCRdb on the 5' RACE reads, gives a single entry per CDR3 protein. The sample contains hundreds of thousands of distinct CDR3 sequences, approximately 30% of which appear only once. The receptor was isolated from a woman of 80 years or more in good health. The V and J genes are TRBV3-1 and TRBJ2-1; 14 positions agree with TRBD2. The sample taken for sequencing was blood. In DNA, the CDR3 is TGTGCCAGCAGCCAAGGAGCGACTAGCGGGGGGGTAAATGAGCAGTTCTTC. Its protein product is CASSQGATSGGVNEQFF.